This T cell receptor (beta chain) was captured by sequencing in a study of regulatory T cells in long-lasting Graves disease. This clonotype was recorded at least ten times. This CDR3 comprises 11 residues. V was pared by 4 bases and J by 6 bases, with 9 bases between. CDR1 DFQATT and CDR2 SNEGSKA come from the germline V gene (reference sequence). Investigators prepared the TCR beta libraries by applying iRepertoire HTBI primers and Arm-PCR of CDR3 regions. TCRdb redid the calling of the multiplex PCR reads with MiXCR, one entry per CDR3 protein. The data show 450,000 to 700,000 distinct CDR3 sequences, about 13% seen once. Sample time point: newly diagnosed GD, antithyroid drugs for less than 3 months. The TCR library was prepared using RNA isolated from PBMCs. These data also formed part of another study, on T cells in Graves' hyperthyroidism and ophthalmopathy.

The source of this sequence is a man in his thirties or forties with Graves disease. This chain connects TRBV20-1 to TRBJ2-5; D unresolved. The sample in question was peripheral blood mononuclear cells (PBMCs), obtained at new diagnosis, from a patient treated with antithyroid drugs. The CDR3 DNA is TGCAGTGCTATAAACGAGAAGACCCAGTACTTC. Its protein product is CSAINEKTQYF.